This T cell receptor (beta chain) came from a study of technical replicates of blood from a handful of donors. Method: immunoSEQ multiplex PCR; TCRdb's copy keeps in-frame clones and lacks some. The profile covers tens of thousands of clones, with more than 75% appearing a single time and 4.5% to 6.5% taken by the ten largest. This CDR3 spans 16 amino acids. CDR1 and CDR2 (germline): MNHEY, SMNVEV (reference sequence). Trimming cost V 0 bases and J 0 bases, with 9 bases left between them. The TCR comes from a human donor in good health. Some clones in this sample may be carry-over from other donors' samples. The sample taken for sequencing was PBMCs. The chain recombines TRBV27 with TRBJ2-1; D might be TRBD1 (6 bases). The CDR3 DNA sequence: TGTGCCAGCAGTTTATCGTACAGGGCCTCCTACAATGAGCAGTTCTTC. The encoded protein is CASSLSYRASYNEQFF.